This record covers a single TCR beta chain. Its antigen remains unidentified. TCRdb's copy holds only in-frame clones and misses some; the assay was immunoSEQ multiplex PCR. Here the sample spans roughly 39,000 clones, roughly 88% being singletons. The data were obtained in a study of OX40 agonist ivuxolimab in advanced cancers. Study as a whole: Hepatocellular carcinoma, melanoma, renal cell or head and neck cancer was diagnosed in the dose-escalation patients.

Findings and limits, study-wide: Low clonal expansion, among the lowest seen, marked partial responders at 0.1-3.0 mg/kg. Also showing low normalized T-cell clonal expansion were some of the nonresponders.

V was pared by 7 bases and J by 3 bases, with 12 bases between. The V gene's germline CDR1 is SNHLY and CDR2 FYNNEI. The CDR3 has 13 amino acids. This clonotype was sampled from an adult with an advanced solid tumor such as melanoma, head and neck, liver or kidney cancer. The V and J genes are TRBV2 and TRBJ1-2; D is perhaps TRBD1 (6 bases). The source material was CD4+ or CD8+ T cells sorted from blood, sampled in a trial of the OX40 agonist ivuxolimab. The chain's CDR3 is CASTGTKDYGYTF. CDR3 coding DNA: TGTGCCAGCACCGGGACAAAAGACTATGGCTACACCTTC.